These 5 T cell receptor beta chains share one sample of origin, sequenced in a study of blood T cell repertoires in COVID-19. Libraries were prepared by immunoSEQ multiplex PCR; TCRdb keeps only in-frame clonotypes and omits some of them. The sample lists some 460,000 clones; around 90% were seen once. Input material: PBMCs or T cells enriched from blood (not recorded which). Receptors were obtained from a young woman with acute COVID-19.

The chain joins TRBV18 to TRBJ2-7; no clear D. This CDR3 contains 14 residues. The V gene's germline CDR1 is KGHSH and CDR2 LQKENI. V gave up 5 bases and J gave up 2 bases, with 13 bases separating them. The CDR3 is CASSGQTAAYEQYF. The CDR3 DNA sequence: TGTGCCAGCTCAGGTCAGACTGCCGCCTACGAGCAGTACTTC. The entire variable domain, with the rest obtained from reference TRBV18 and TRBJ2-7, is as follows: NAGVMQNPRHLVRRRGQEARLRCSPMKGHSHVYWYRQLPEEGLKFMVYLQKENIIDESGMPKERFSAEFPKEGPSILRIQQVVRGDSAAYFCASSGQTAAYEQYFGPGTRLTVT.

The chain carries TRBV27 and TRBJ1-2; 9 bases are shared with TRBD1. Germline V gene data show CDR1 as MNHEY and CDR2 as SMNVEV (reference sequence). This CDR3 region has 15 residues. J lost 3 bases, V lost 4 bases, and 6 bases had no gene match. The CDR3 protein is CASSSPDRGDYGYTF. The CDR3 coding sequence is TGTGCCAGCAGTTCGCCGGACAGGGGTGACTATGGCTACACCTTC.

The CDR3 DNA reads TGTGCCAGCAGCAAAGAAGGGACAGGATACTTC. This translates into CASSKEGTGYF. V and J are TRBV21-1 and TRBJ2-7; TRBD1, the D gene given by the table, was not confirmed from the DNA. TRBV21-1 has pseudogene status. The CDR3 contains 11 residues.

The chain uses TRBV12-3 or TRBV12-4 and TRBJ1-1, with no clear D. The V end was cut by 8 bases, the J end by 0 bases, with 7 bases between. This CDR3 region has 12 residues. The CDR3, as DNA: TGTGCCAGCGCAGTCATGAACACTGAAGCTTTCTTT. It yields the protein CASAVMNTEAFF.

This clone appeared once. This chain joins TRBV29-1 and TRBJ1-1, with TRBD1 matching 10 bases. From germline, CDR1 is SQVTM and CDR2 ANQGSEA. The V and J ends lost 2 bases and 4 bases, in that order; junction bases with no gene match: 4. The CDR3 is 14 amino acids. The CDR3 DNA follows: TGCAGCGTTGAAAAACGGGACAGGGGCACTGAAGCTTTCTTT. Translation: CSVEKRDRGTEAFF.